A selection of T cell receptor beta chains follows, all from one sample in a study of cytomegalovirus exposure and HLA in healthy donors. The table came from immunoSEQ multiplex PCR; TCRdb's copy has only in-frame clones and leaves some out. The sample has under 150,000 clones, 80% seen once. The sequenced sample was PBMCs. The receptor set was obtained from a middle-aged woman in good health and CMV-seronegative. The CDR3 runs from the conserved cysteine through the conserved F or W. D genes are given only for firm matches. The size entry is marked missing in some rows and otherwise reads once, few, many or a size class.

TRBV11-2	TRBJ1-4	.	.	CASSLVVQGPKVELFF	TGTGCCAGCAGCTTAGTGGTGCAGGGCCCTAAGGTGGAACTGTTTTTT
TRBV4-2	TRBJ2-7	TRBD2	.	CASSQDLAGLYEQYF	TGTGCCAGCAGCCAAGACCTAGCGGGGCTCTACGAGCAGTACTTC
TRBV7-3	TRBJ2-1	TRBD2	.	CASSLAGGSDEQFF	TGTGCCAGCAGCTTAGCGGGGGGGAGCGATGAGCAGTTCTTC
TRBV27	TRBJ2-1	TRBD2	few	CASSLFSGSPYNEQFF	TGTGCCAGCAGTTTATTTAGCGGGAGCCCCTACAATGAGCAGTTCTTC
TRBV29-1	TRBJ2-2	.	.	CSVSLVGELFF	TGCAGCGTCAGTCTGGTCGGGGAGCTGTTTTTT
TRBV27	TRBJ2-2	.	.	CASSLYPRGELFF	TGTGCCAGCAGTTTATATCCGCGCGGGGAGCTGTTTTTT
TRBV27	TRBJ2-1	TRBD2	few	CASSLYPPGTSGNRGEQFF	TGTGCCAGCAGTTTATACCCCCCGGGGACTAGCGGGAACCGTGGTGAGCAGTTCTTC
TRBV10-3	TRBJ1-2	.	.	CAIRQGQGGYTF	TGTGCCATCAGACAGGGTCAGGGTGGCTACACCTTC
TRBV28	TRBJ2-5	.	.	CASRITGLETQYF	TGTGCCAGCAGGATTACAGGGTTGGAGACCCAGTACTTC
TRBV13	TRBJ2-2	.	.	CASSFGTGNTGELFF	TGTGCCAGCAGCTTCGGTACGGGGAACACCGGGGAGCTGTTTTTT
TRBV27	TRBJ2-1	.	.	CASSFSNYPPWEQFF	TGTGCCAGCAGTTTTTCGAACTACCCGCCCTGGGAGCAGTTCTTC
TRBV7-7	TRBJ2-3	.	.	CASSLTAGADTQYF	TGTGCTAGCAGCTTAACGGCAGGGGCAGATACGCAGTATTTT
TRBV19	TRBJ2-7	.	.	CGTGDSYEQYF	TGTGGCACGGGGGACTCTTACGAGCAGTACTTC
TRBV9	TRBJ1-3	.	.	CASSARASGNTIYF	TGTGCCAGCAGCGCCAGGGCCTCTGGAAACACCATATATTTT
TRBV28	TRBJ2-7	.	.	CASSPSLYEQYF	TGTGCCAGCAGCCCTTCCCTCTACGAGCAGTACTTC
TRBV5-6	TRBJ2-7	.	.	CASSPTPTYEQYF	TGTGCCAGCAGCCCGACACCGACCTACGAGCAGTACTTC
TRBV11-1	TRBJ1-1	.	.	CASSPVGPRNTEAFF	TGTGCCAGCAGCCCAGTGGGGCCACGGAACACTGAAGCTTTCTTT
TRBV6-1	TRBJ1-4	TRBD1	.	CASNEQGGGFATNEKLFF	TGTGCCAGCAATGAACAGGGGGGTGGTTTCGCAACTAATGAAAAACTGTTTTTT
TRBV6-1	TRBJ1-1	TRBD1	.	CASSQGATEAFF	TGTGCCAGCAGCCAGGGGGCCACTGAAGCTTTCTTT
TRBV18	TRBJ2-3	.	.	CASSPIGEGTDTQYF	TGTGCCAGCTCACCCATCGGGGAGGGCACAGATACGCAGTATTTT
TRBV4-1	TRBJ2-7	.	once	CASSQGPGGGDEQYF	TGCGCCAGCAGCCAAGGTCCTGGCGGGGGCGATGAGCAGTACTTC
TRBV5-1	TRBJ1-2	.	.	CASSLGGSANYGYTF	TGCGCCAGCAGCTTGGGGGGCAGTGCTAACTATGGCTACACCTTC
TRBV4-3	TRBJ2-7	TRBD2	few	CASSPGLAASYEQYF	TGCGCCAGCAGCCCTGGACTAGCGGCATCCTACGAGCAGTACTTC
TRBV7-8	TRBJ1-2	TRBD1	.	CAGSFSPDRFNYGYTF	TGTGCCGGCAGCTTCTCACCGGACAGGTTTAACTATGGCTACACCTTC
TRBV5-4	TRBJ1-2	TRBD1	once	CASSPLGGYSYGYTF	TGTGCCAGCAGCCCCTTAGGGGGCTACAGCTATGGCTACACCTTC
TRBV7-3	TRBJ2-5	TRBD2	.	CASSPLGGGVGETQYF	TGTGCCAGCAGCCCCCTCGGCGGGGGGGTAGGAGAGACCCAGTACTTC
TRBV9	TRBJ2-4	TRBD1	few	CASSASTGTDKNIQYF	TGTGCCAGCAGCGCCTCGACCGGGACAGACAAAAACATTCAGTACTTC
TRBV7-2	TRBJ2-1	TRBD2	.	CASCGASGYNEQFF	TGTGCCAGCTGCGGGGCTAGCGGTTACAATGAGCAGTTCTTC
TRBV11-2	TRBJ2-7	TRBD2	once	CASSEKSGIPWYEQYF	TGTGCCAGCAGCGAAAAAAGCGGGATCCCCTGGTACGAGCAGTACTTC